The 20 T cell receptor beta chains below all came from one sample that was sequenced in a study of cytomegalovirus exposure and HLA in healthy donors. Primers included in the PCR were 60 Vbeta and 13 Jbeta primers. This table comes from immunoSEQ multiplex PCR, and its TCRdb copy is limited to in-frame clones, with some not included. The sample holds about 160,000 clones; 80% to 90% are singletons and the top ten take less than 3%. The sample consisted of PBMCs. All receptors come from a male donor in good health and CMV-seronegative.

The sample holds a few counts of this clone. The chain couples TRBV28 to TRBJ2-2; D is possibly TRBD1 (6 bases). Germline V gene sequence: CDR1 MDHEN, CDR2 SYDVKM. The V end lost 1 base, the J end lost 7 bases, and 13 bases lay between the germline ends. The CDR3 is 15 residues long. DNA of the CDR3: TGTGCCAGCAGTTTATCACAGGGAGTAGGCGGGGAGCTGTTTTTT. It specifies CASSLSQGVGGELFF.

The rearrangement joins TRBV2 to TRBJ1-1; D call uncertain. CDR3 length: 14 residues. Germline lookup yields CDR1 SNHLY and CDR2 FYNNEI. The V end was cut by 2 bases, the J end by 0 bases, with 7 bases between. The CDR3 spells CASSEPQVNTEAFF. For the CDR3, the DNA is TGTGCCAGCAGTGAACCGCAGGTGAACACTGAAGCTTTCTTT.

This chain uses TRBV19 with TRBJ2-2, with D maybe TRBD1 (6 bases). V was shortened by 4 bases and J by 1 base, with 10 bases between the two germline ends. The germline V gene encodes CDR1 LNHDA and CDR2 SQIVND (reference sequence). The CDR3 totals 15 residues. The CDR3, as DNA: TGTGCCAGTAGTAATTTCAGGGGGAACACCGGGGAGCTGTTTTTT. Amino acids: CASSNFRGNTGELFF.

This chain links TRBV7-2 with TRBJ2-7, with D possibly matching TRBD1 (5 bases). Trimming left V 1 base short and J 3 bases short, with 7 bases between. This CDR3 has 13 residues. The germline V gene encodes CDR1 SGHTA and CDR2 FQGNSA. The DNA of the CDR3 is TGTGCCAGCAGCTTAGGGGGCGACTACGAGCAGTACTTC. As protein: CASSLGGDYEQYF.

The chain is built from TRBV28 and TRBJ1-1, with D tentatively TRBD1 (5 bases). The V and J ends lost 10 bases and 0 bases respectively, with 12 bases between them. Germline V lookup: CDR1 MDHEN, CDR2 SYDVKM. This CDR3 has 13 residues. CDR3 sequence (DNA): TGTGCCATCGGGCAGGGCATGAACACTGAAGCTTTCTTT. This translates into CAIGQGMNTEAFF.

To note about this clone: The junction shows a germline mismatch at one end, possibly a read error. Other DNA sequences in the sample encode the same CDR3. The chain uses TRBV25-1 and TRBJ2-7; D possibly corresponds to TRBD2 (5 bases). There are 15 residues in the CDR3. Germline V gene data show CDR1 as MGHDK and CDR2 as SYGVNS. The CDR3 sequence is CASSEFPASSYEQYF. CDR3 coding DNA: TGTGCCAGCAGTGAATTCCCGGCTAGCTCCTACGAGCAGTACTTT.

This chain uses TRBV7-2 with TRBJ2-3; D perhaps matches TRBD2 (5 bases). The CDR3 is 15 amino acids. The germline V and J ends were trimmed by 3 bases and 1 base, with 11 bases remaining between them. The germline V gene encodes CDR1 SGHTA and CDR2 FQGNSA. The CDR3 loop reads CASSFEGIGTDTQYF. The CDR3 DNA reads TGTGCCAGCAGCTTTGAGGGAATAGGCACAGATACGCAGTATTTT.

The rearrangement uses TRBV6-1 and TRBJ1-3; D not resolved. The CDR3 sequence is 17 residues long. The germline CDR1 and CDR2 sequences are MNHNS and SASEGT. The ends were cut back, 0 bases at V and 0 bases at J, with 12 bases in the middle. The CDR3 loop is CASSEALWQFSGNTIYF. The CDR3 region has the DNA TGTGCCAGCAGTGAAGCGTTATGGCAGTTCTCTGGAAACACCATATATTTT.

The rearrangement joins TRBV27 to TRBJ2-7, with 8 bases lining up with TRBD1. V shed 4 bases and J 3 bases; nucleotides not matched to a gene: 2. CDR3 length: 13 amino acids. Germline V lookup: CDR1 MNHEY, CDR2 SMNVEV (reference sequence). CDR3 sequence (DNA): TGTGCCAGCAGTTCCGGACAGGGCTACGAGCAGTACTTC. Amino acids: CASSSGQGYEQYF.

This chain connects TRBV30 to TRBJ2-3; TRBD1 matches 7 bases. The CDR3 is 14 amino acids. The V and J ends lost 1 base and 4 bases, in that order; junction bases with no gene match: 5. Germline V gene lookup returns CDR1 GTSNPN and CDR2 SVGIG (reference sequence). The CDR3 DNA follows: TGTGCCTGGAGTGGGGACAGTGGGCCAGATACGCAGTATTTT. This translates into CAWSGDSGPDTQYF.

The genes are TRBV6-6 and TRBJ2-7; D may be TRBD1 (6 bases). V was shortened by 4 bases and J by 0 bases, with 13 bases between the two germline ends. Germline CDR1 is MNHNY and CDR2 is SVGAGI (reference sequence). This CDR3 has 15 amino acids. CDR3 sequence reads: CASSSPDRVSYEQYF. The CDR3 DNA is TGTGCCAGCAGTTCCCCGGACAGAGTCTCCTACGAGCAGTACTTC.

J is TRBJ2-1 and V is TRBV9; 8 bases map to TRBD1. Germline CDR1 SGDLS, CDR2 YYNGEE. With 0 bases clipped from V and 7 bases from J, the junction kept 6 bases outside the gene matches. CDR3 length: 15 amino acids. The chain's CDR3 is CASSVGAGGMNEQFF. CDR3 DNA: TGTGCCAGCAGCGTAGGGGCAGGGGGCATGAATGAGCAGTTCTTC.

This clone has just one count. The chain carries TRBV14 and TRBJ1-2; unclear D gene. V lost 0 bases and J 8 bases, leaving 10 bases between the germline ends. This CDR3 has 13 residues. The V gene's germline CDR1 is SGHDN and CDR2 FVKESK. The CDR3 sequence is CASSQDAIGGYTF. In nucleotides, the CDR3 is TGTGCCAGCAGCCAAGATGCTATCGGGGGCTACACCTTC.

CDR3 bases: TGTGCCACCGCGGGACAGTCCGATCAGCCCCAGCATTTT. Translated, it gives CATAGQSDQPQHF. V and J are TRBV19 and TRBJ1-5; 7 nucleotides align to TRBD1. CDR1 and CDR2 (germline): LNHDA, SQIVND (reference sequence). Trimming removed 10 bases from V and 5 bases from J; junction bases left unmatched: 8. The CDR3 runs 13 residues.

In nucleotides, the CDR3 is TGTGCCAGCAGAGGGGACAGCAAAGAGACCCAGTACTTC. It yields the protein CASRGDSKETQYF. The chain couples TRBV6-6 to TRBJ2-5; 7 nucleotides align to TRBD1. CDR3 size: 13 residues. The V and J ends lost 6 bases and 3 bases, in that order; junction bases with no gene match: 4. Germline V gene data show CDR1 as MNHNY and CDR2 as SVGAGI (reference sequence).

This chain joins TRBV18 and TRBJ1-6; D gene uncertain. Germline CDR1 KGHSH, CDR2 LQKENI. Trimming shortened V by 5 bases and J by 7 bases, and 12 bases separated the two germline ends. The CDR3 is made up of 14 amino acids. Here the CDR3 reads CASSEGYANSPLHF. Written as DNA, the CDR3 is TGTGCCAGCTCAGAGGGTTATGCCAATTCACCCCTCCACTTT. Full variable domain (outside the CDR3, taken from reference TRBV18 and TRBJ1-6): NAGVMQNPRHLVRRRGQEARLRCSPMKGHSHVYWYRQLPEEGLKFMVYLQKENIIDESGMPKERFSAEFPKEGPSILRIQQVVRGDSAAYFCASSEGYANSPLHFGNGTRLTVT.

The chain employs TRBV5-4 and TRBJ2-5, with 8 nucleotides matching TRBD1. The junction had 4 bases not matched to a gene; V was cut back by 5 bases and J by 4 bases. Germline V gene sequence: CDR1 SGHNT, CDR2 YYREEE (reference sequence). The CDR3 runs to 13 residues. Here the CDR3 reads CASSFTGGETQYF. CDR3 coding DNA: TGTGCCAGCAGTTTTACAGGGGGAGAGACCCAGTACTTC.

CDR3 in DNA: TGTGCCAGCAGTTCCGCCGGGACAGGGGGAGGTGGCTACACCTTC. Its translation: CASSSAGTGGGGYTF. The gene calls are TRBV28 and TRBJ1-2, with 11 positions matching TRBD1. CDR1 and CDR2 from the germline V gene are MDHEN and SYDVKM. The CDR3 extends over 15 amino acids. V gave up 4 bases and J gave up 7 bases; unmatched junction bases: 8.

This chain connects TRBV5-1 to TRBJ1-2; 10 bases align to TRBD1. Trimming took 0 bases from V and 4 from J; bases not matched to a gene: 3. Germline V gene data show CDR1 as SGHRS and CDR2 as YFSETQ. CDR3 length: 15 residues. The CDR3 reads CASSLDWDRGYGYTF. CDR3 nucleotides: TGCGCCAGCAGCTTGGATTGGGACAGGGGCTATGGCTACACCTTC.

The chain recombines TRBV9 with TRBJ2-3; 7 bases align to TRBD2. The CDR3 has 16 residues. CDR1 SGDLS and CDR2 YYNGEE come from the germline V gene. Unmatched junction bases numbered 4, after V lost 0 bases and J lost 0 bases. CDR3 residues: CASSVGASGSTDTQYF. In DNA form, the CDR3 reads TGTGCCAGCAGCGTAGGTGCTAGCGGTAGCACAGATACGCAGTATTTT.